This TCR beta chain was identified during a study of brain T cells in children with intractable seizures. V lost 7 bases to trimming and J lost 0 bases; unmatched junction nucleotides: 7. The CDR3 runs to 16 residues. Per germline, CDR1 LNHDA and CDR2 SQIVND (reference sequence). Sequencing was performed with immunoSEQ multiplex PCR; in TCRdb, only in-frame clones are kept and a portion is missing. This sample has a few hundred thousand clones, with 93% found just once. Time point defined: blood from clinic visit 5 months post-surgery; TSC patient then seizure free. The clonotype was recovered from a boy less than two years old with tuberous sclerosis and intractable seizures. This sample comprised peripheral blood, obtained roughly 5 months after surgery. The V and J genes are TRBV19 and TRBJ1-5, with 9 bases aligning to TRBD1. CDR3 region: CASKGQGPHSNQPQHF. For the CDR3, the DNA is TGTGCCAGTAAGGGACAGGGTCCTCATAGCAATCAGCCCCAGCATTTT.